This T cell receptor (beta chain) was obtained from a study of regulatory T cells in long-lasting Graves disease. This clonotype was recorded many times. With iRepertoire HTBI primers and Arm-PCR of CDR3 regions, TCR beta libraries were built. TCRdb called the multiplex PCR reads again in MiXCR, with one record for every CDR3 protein. The sample has about 320,000 distinct CDR3 sequences, over 15% seen once. CDR3 length: 14 residues. Germline CDR1 and CDR2: DFQATT and SNEGSKA (reference sequence). Trimming left V 3 bases short and J 0 bases short, with 9 bases between. Time point noted: newly diagnosed GD, antithyroid drugs for less than 3 months. RNA from PBMCs was the source of the TCR library.

V and J are TRBV20-1 and TRBJ1-5; the D is unclear. Specimen: peripheral blood mononuclear cells (PBMCs), collected at new diagnosis, from a patient treated with antithyroid drugs. The source is a female donor with Graves disease. Here the CDR3 DNA reads TGCAGTGCTAGGGGCAGATATAGCAATCAGCCCCAGCATTTT. Protein: CSARGRYSNQPQHF.